These 10 T cell receptor beta chains share one sample of origin, sequenced in a study of blood T cell repertoires in COVID-19 (dated by TCRdb to the early 2020s). Libraries were prepared through the immunoSEQ multiplex PCR assay. TCRdb took over this immuneACCESS table, retaining in-frame rearrangements with V and J assigned. Such tables are incomplete; in checked studies, under half of the missing clones stem from an unresolved V gene, and the remainder is unexplained. The sample has fewer than 50,000 clones on record, 85% to 90% of them singletons. Around a quarter of the sample is held by the ten biggest clonotypes. Specimen: peripheral blood. The receptors here all came from a man aged 60 to 75 with active or convalescent COVID-19.

The gene calls are TRBV2 and TRBJ2-7; 7 positions agree with TRBD2. V gave up 8 bases and J gave up 2 bases; unmatched junction bases: 12. The CDR3 totals 15 residues. Looked up from germline, CDR1 is SNHLY and CDR2 is FYNNEI. The CDR3 is CASRIGLDPTYEQYF. DNA of the CDR3: TGTGCCAGCCGCATAGGACTAGATCCCACCTACGAGCAGTACTTC.

The chain combines TRBV5-5 with TRBJ1-5; D uncertain. Looked up from germline, CDR1 is SGHKS and CDR2 is YYEKEE (reference sequence). This CDR3 comprises 15 residues. The ends were cut back, 4 bases at V and 0 bases at J, with 11 bases in the middle. Written as DNA, the CDR3 is TGTGCCAGCAGCCCACAGCCGTATAGCAATCAGCCCCAGCATTTT. Protein: CASSPQPYSNQPQHF.

This chain links TRBV15 with TRBJ1-4; tentative D call: TRBD1 (6 bases). The CDR3 is 13 amino acids. Germline CDR1 reads LNHNV; CDR2 reads YYDKDF (reference sequence). V gave up 6 bases and J gave up 5 bases, with 10 bases separating them. The CDR3 sequence: CATRITGNEKLFF. The CDR3 coding sequence is TGTGCCACCAGAATAACAGGGAATGAAAAACTGTTTTTT.

The chain links TRBV6-6 to TRBJ1-5; TRBD1 aligns across 7 bases. J lost 6 bases, V lost 3 bases, and 8 bases had no gene match. CDR1 and CDR2 (germline): MNHNY, SVGAGI (reference sequence). The CDR3 sequence is 15 residues long. CDR3: CASSYPTGAGQPQHF. The CDR3 bases are TGTGCCAGCAGTTATCCTACAGGGGCAGGTCAGCCCCAGCATTTT.

This sequence joins TRBV10-3 and TRBJ1-1; 9 bases agree with TRBD1. V was pared by 4 bases and J by 11 bases, with 14 bases of the junction left unmatched. This CDR3 has 15 amino acids. Germline values: CDR1 ENHRY, CDR2 SYGVKD. The CDR3 nucleotides are TGTGCCATCAGTGTAGGGACAGGGACGTCTTGGGGCGCTTTCTTT. Encoded protein: CAISVGTGTSWGAFF.

CDR3 sequence: CASSSGRTPNTGELFF. For the CDR3, the DNA is TGCGCCAGCAGCTCGGGGAGGACCCCAAACACCGGGGAGCTGTTTTTT. The V call is TRBV5-1, the J call TRBJ2-2; a possible D gene is TRBD2 (6 bases). Trimming took off 3 bases at V and 2 bases at J, with 14 bases between the two ends. The germline V gene encodes CDR1 SGHRS and CDR2 YFSETQ. This CDR3 is 16 amino acids long.

This chain connects TRBV30 to TRBJ2-7, with D possibly TRBD2 on 6 matching bases. Germline V gives CDR1 GTSNPN, CDR2 SVGIG (reference sequence). The CDR3 has 11 amino acids. Trimming stripped 7 bases from V and 1 base from J, with 8 bases between. CDR3 in DNA: TGTGCCTTCCGGGGGTCCTACGAGCAGTACTTC. Translation: CAFRGSYEQYF. Complete variable domain (other parts from reference TRBV30 and TRBJ2-7): SQTIHQWPATLVQPVGSPLSLECTVEGTSNPNLYWYRQAAGRGLQLLFYSVGIGQISSEVPQNLSASRPQDRQFILSSKKLLLSDSGFYLCAFRGSYEQYFGPGTRLTVT.

The chain has TRBV7-8 and TRBJ2-7; possible D gene TRBD1, 5 bases. V gave up 0 bases and J gave up 5 bases, with 11 bases separating them. Germline CDR1 is SGHVS and CDR2 is FQNEAQ. The CDR3 runs 14 residues. CDR3 in DNA: TGTGCCAGCAGCTTAGCGTTAGGGGCCCACGAGCAGTACTTC. As protein: CASSLALGAHEQYF.

The V and J genes are TRBV14 and TRBJ2-7, with 8 bases that match TRBD1. The J segment lost 3 bases and the V segment lost 6 bases, leaving 13 bases of the junction unmatched. This CDR3 spans 16 amino acids. Germline CDR1 SGHDN, CDR2 FVKESK. As DNA, the CDR3 is TGTGCCAGCAGGGGGAGGACCGGGACAGGTGACTACGAGCAGTACTTC. This gives the protein CASRGRTGTGDYEQYF. The full variable domain, in which reference TRBV14 and TRBJ2-7 provide the parts outside the CDR3, is EAGVTQFPSHSVIEKGQTVTLRCDPISGHDNLYWYRRVMGKEIKFLLHFVKESKQDESGMPNNRFLAERTGGTYSTLKVQPAELEDSGVYFCASRGRTGTGDYEQYFGPGTRLTVT.

The rearrangement uses TRBV28 and TRBJ1-4, with TRBD1 matching 8 bases. Germline V gene data show CDR1 as MDHEN and CDR2 as SYDVKM. This CDR3 comprises 17 residues. The V segment lost 6 bases and the J segment 8 bases; nucleotides outside the gene matches: 17. CDR3: CASRLQGALSGSEKLFF. The CDR3 region has the DNA TGTGCCAGCAGGCTCCAGGGGGCTCTTTCCGGCAGCGAAAAACTGTTTTTT.